Below are 17 T cell receptor beta chains sequenced from a single sample in a study of blood T cell repertoires in COVID-19. Using immunoSEQ multiplex PCR, the repertoire was profiled, and TCRdb retains in-frame clones only, with some absent. The sample yields roughly 300,000 clones, roughly 86% seen once. What was sequenced was peripheral blood. The receptors derive from a man between 18 and 29 years old with active or convalescent COVID-19.

This clone was found once. This chain links TRBV9 with TRBJ1-5, with a weak D call TRBD1 (5 bases). This CDR3 has 14 amino acids. Trimming pared 3 bases from V and 3 bases from J, leaving 10 bases between. Germline loops: CDR1 SGDLS, CDR2 YYNGEE. CDR3 in amino acids: CASSGGEVNQPQHF. In DNA form, the CDR3 reads TGTGCCAGCAGCGGGGGGGAGGTCAATCAGCCCCAGCATTTT.

The gene calls are TRBV10-1 and TRBJ1-5; D is unresolved. The CDR3 has 13 amino acids. V lost 0 bases, J lost 4 bases, and 4 bases lay in between. Germline values: CDR1 WNHNN, CDR2 SYGVQD (reference sequence). CDR3 nucleotide sequence: TGCGCCAGCAGTGAGTCTAGAAATCAGCCCCAGCATTTT. Protein product: CASSESRNQPQHF.

As DNA, the CDR3 is TGTGCCAGCAGCGTAGGAATAGCGGGGGGCCTCACAGATACGCAGTATTTT. Its translation: CASSVGIAGGLTDTQYF. The chain has TRBV9 and TRBJ2-3; TRBD2 matches at 10 bases. V shed 0 bases, J shed 2 bases, and the junction held 6 bases outside the gene matches. Germline assignment: CDR1 SGDLS and CDR2 YYNGEE. This CDR3 comprises 17 residues.

This clone was picked up one time. The chain uses TRBV5-6 and TRBJ1-4; tentatively, D is TRBD1 (5 bases). The length of the CDR3 is 14 residues. V was pared by 2 bases and J by 8 bases, with 13 bases between. Germline CDR1 and CDR2: SGHDT and YYEEEE. The CDR3: CASSFSQGREKLFF. CDR3 nucleotide sequence: TGTGCCAGCAGCTTTAGCCAGGGTAGGGAAAAACTGTTTTTT. The variable domain in full, with the rest retrieved from reference TRBV5-6 and TRBJ1-4, is DAGVTQSPTHLIKTRGQQVTLRCSPKSGHDTVSWYQQALGQGPQFIFQYYEEEERQRGNFPDRFSGHQFPNYSSELNVNALLLGDSALYLCASSFSQGREKLFFGSGTQLSVL.

V usage is TRBV7-2 and J usage is TRBJ1-2; D is perhaps TRBD1 (6 bases). The germline V gene encodes CDR1 SGHTA and CDR2 FQGNSA. Trimming pared 5 bases from V and 5 bases from J, leaving 18 bases between. The CDR3 sequence is 15 residues long. CDR3 bases: TGTGCCAGCAGCGAAGCCAGCAGGGGAAGGTATGGCTACACCTTC. Residues: CASSEASRGRYGYTF.

This rearrangement joins TRBV2 to TRBJ2-7, with 9 bases identical to TRBD1. Losses at the gene ends were 6 bases for V and 1 base for J; bases not matched to a gene: 7. This CDR3 has 15 amino acids. CDR1 is SNHLY and CDR2 is FYNNEI in the germline V gene. The CDR3 loop reads CASRPLGTGSYEQYF. The CDR3 bases are TGTGCCAGCAGGCCCTTGGGGACAGGGTCCTACGAGCAGTACTTC.

The genes are TRBV24-1 and TRBJ2-1; weak D call: TRBD2 (5 bases). Germline CDR1 is KGHDR and CDR2 is SFDVKD. This CDR3 has 12 amino acids. Trimming cost V 8 bases and J 13 bases, with 17 bases left between them. The CDR3 region is CATMGVYGEQFF. CDR3 coding DNA: TGTGCCACCATGGGAGTGTACGGTGAACAGTTCTTC.

The chain employs TRBV3-1 (or the pseudogene TRBV3-2) and TRBJ2-3, with D perhaps matching TRBD1 (5 bases). Germline V gene data show CDR1 as LGHDT and CDR2 as YNNKEL (reference sequence). The length of the CDR3 is 14 residues. Trimming shortened V by 6 bases and J by 3 bases, and 13 bases separated the two germline ends. The CDR3 sequence: CASSETASTDTQYF. As DNA, the CDR3 is TGTGCCAGCAGTGAGACAGCGTCGACAGATACGCAGTATTTT.

This clone was detected once. The rearrangement uses TRBV4-1 and TRBJ2-7; a weak D match, TRBD2 (6 bases). The CDR3 spans 15 residues. Trimming removed 1 base from V and 1 base from J, with 11 bases in between. CDR1 and CDR2 (germline): MGHRA, YSYEKL. The CDR3 region is CASSQVRGFSYEQYF. The CDR3 region has the DNA TGCGCCAGCAGCCAAGTTCGGGGGTTTTCCTACGAGCAGTACTTC.

CDR3 residues: CASSYSIGTSNTEAFF. The CDR3 DNA is TGTGCCAGCAGTTACTCGATCGGGACATCTAACACTGAAGCTTTCTTT. The V call is TRBV6-5, the J call TRBJ1-1, with TRBD1 as a possible D gene (6 bases). This CDR3 has 16 amino acids. Germline V gene lookup returns CDR1 MNHEY and CDR2 SVGAGI. The ends were cut back, 0 bases at V and 2 bases at J, with 13 bases in the middle.

CDR3 nucleotides: TGTGCCAGCAGCCCGGGGATAGCGGGGCCTGCCTACGAGCAGTACTTC. Translated, it gives CASSPGIAGPAYEQYF. The rearrangement links TRBV7-9 to TRBJ2-7; 8 positions agree with TRBD2. The CDR3 runs 16 residues. CDR1 SEHNR and CDR2 FQNEAQ come from the germline V gene (reference sequence). V dropped 5 bases and J dropped 2; count of bases not matched to a gene: 11.

The V and J genes are TRBV2 and TRBJ1-1, with TRBD1 as a possible D gene (5 bases). With 6 bases removed from V and 0 bases from J, the gap between germline ends came to 17 bases. CDR3 length: 16 amino acids. Germline V gene sequence: CDR1 SNHLY, CDR2 FYNNEI. CDR3 in amino acids: CASSPGGGFMNTEAFF. DNA of the CDR3: TGTGCCAGCAGCCCCGGGGGAGGTTTCATGAACACTGAAGCTTTCTTT.

V usage is TRBV7-3 and J usage is TRBJ2-1, with TRBD2 matching over 9 bases. The CDR3 extends over 15 amino acids. Trimming cost V 2 bases and J 8 bases; bases outside gene matches: 7. Germline V lookup: CDR1 SGHTA, CDR2 FQGTGA. In DNA, the CDR3 is TGTGCCAGCAGCTTAGTGCGGGGGGGCCGGTATGAGCAGTTCTTC. It specifies CASSLVRGGRYEQFF. Looking up the rest from reference TRBV7-3 and TRBJ2-1 gives the full variable domain: GAGVSQTPSNKVTEKGKYVELRCDPISGHTALYWYRQSLGQGPEFLIYFQGTGAADDSGLPNDRFFAVRPEGSVSTLKIQRTERGDSAVYLCASSLVRGGRYEQFFGPGTRLTVL.

The chain joins TRBV7-3 to TRBJ1-1; TRBD1 is a possible D gene (5 bases). V shed 5 bases and J shed 1 base, with 14 bases lying between them. Germline CDR1 and CDR2: SGHTA and FQGTGA. The CDR3 extends over 15 amino acids. CDR3 in DNA: TGTGCCAGCAGCCCCTCCGGGCAGGGGAACACTGAAGCTTTCTTT. Encoded protein: CASSPSGQGNTEAFF.

V and J are TRBV9 and TRBJ1-3; 7 bases align to TRBD1. Germline trimming cut 3 bases from V and 0 bases from J; bases unmatched to any gene: 6. This CDR3 spans 16 amino acids. The germline gives CDR1 SGDLS, CDR2 YYNGEE. In nucleotides, the CDR3 is TGTGCCAGCAGCGATGGACAGGAACCCTCTGGAAACACCATATATTTT. It specifies CASSDGQEPSGNTIYF.

The genes are TRBV7-3 and TRBJ2-5; 11 bases fit TRBD2. The CDR3 covers 15 residues. Losses at the gene ends were 0 bases for V and 4 bases for J; bases not matched to a gene: 1. The germline V gene has CDR1 SGHTA and CDR2 FQGTGA. The CDR3 is CASSLTGTSGETQYF. As DNA, the CDR3 is TGTGCCAGCAGCTTAACGGGGACTAGCGGAGAGACCCAGTACTTC.

CDR3 nucleotides: TGTGCCACCAGCAGAGATACAGGCTCTGGAAACACCATATATTTT. This translates into CATSRDTGSGNTIYF. The V and J genes are TRBV15 and TRBJ1-3; a weak D match, TRBD1 (5 bases). The CDR3 consists of 15 residues. Germline V gene sequence: CDR1 LNHNV, CDR2 YYDKDF (reference sequence). V was cut by 0 bases and J by 0 bases, with 6 bases left in between.